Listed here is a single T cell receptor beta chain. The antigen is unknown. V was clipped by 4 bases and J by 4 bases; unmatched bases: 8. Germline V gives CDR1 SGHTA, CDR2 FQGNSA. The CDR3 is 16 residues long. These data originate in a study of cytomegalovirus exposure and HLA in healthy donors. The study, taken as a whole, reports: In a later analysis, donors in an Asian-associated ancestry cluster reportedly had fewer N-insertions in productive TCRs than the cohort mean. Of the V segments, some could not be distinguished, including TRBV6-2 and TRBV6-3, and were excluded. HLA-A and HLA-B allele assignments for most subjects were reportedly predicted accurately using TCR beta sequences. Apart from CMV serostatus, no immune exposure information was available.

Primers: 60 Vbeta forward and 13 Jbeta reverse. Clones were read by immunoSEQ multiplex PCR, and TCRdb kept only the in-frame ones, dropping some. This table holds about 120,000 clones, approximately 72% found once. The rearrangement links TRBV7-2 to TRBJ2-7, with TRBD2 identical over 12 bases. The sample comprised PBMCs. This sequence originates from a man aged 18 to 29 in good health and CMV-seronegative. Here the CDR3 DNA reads TGTGCCAGCAGCTCCCAGCCGGGACTAGCGGGTTACGAGCAGTACTTC. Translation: CASSSQPGLAGYEQYF.